Listed below are T cell receptor beta chains from one sample, sequenced in a study of early T cells in non-severe SARS-CoV-2 infection. Each CDR3 protein is one row after TCRdb ran MiXCR on the 5' RACE reads. Seen here are approximately 71,000 distinct CDR3 sequences, more than 10% observed once, and the top ten hold more than 4.5%. The sequencing input was whole blood. These receptors came from an adult who was a healthcare worker with PCR-confirmed SARS-CoV-2 infection or an uninfected control (not recorded which). The CDR3 runs from the conserved cysteine through the conserved F or W. The D gene is left open where the match is weak. Size is stated for part of the rows, as once, few or many counts, or as a class when the clone is expanded.

TRBV7-7,TRBD2,many,TRBJ2-2,TGTGCTAGCAGACTAGCGGGAGCCGGGGAGCTGTTTTTT,CASRLAGAGELFF
TRBV3-1,.,.,TRBJ2-1,TGTGCCAGCAGCCAAGTAACTAGTGCCTACAATGAGCAGTTCTTC,CASSQVTSAYNEQFF
TRBV7-6,.,.,TRBJ1-1,TGTGCCAGCAGAGGGACGGGGAACACTGAAGCTTTCTTT,CASRGTGNTEAFF
TRBV21-1,.,.,TRBJ1-1,TGTGCCACTCTCCGGGACACCGGCCCTGAAGCTTTCTTT,CATLRDTGPEAFF
TRBV5-1,.,.,TRBJ2-1,TGCGCCAGCAGCTTGTCCCCCATCAATGAGCAGTTCTTC,CASSLSPINEQFF
TRBV20-1,.,few,TRBJ2-1,TGCAGTGCTAGGGGCGGGACACGGCGGGATGAGCAGTTCTTC,CSARGGTRRDEQFF
TRBV3-1,.,many,TRBJ1-3,TGTGCCAGCAGCCGACAGGTGCACTCTGGAAACACCATATATTTT,CASSRQVHSGNTIYF
TRBV21-1,.,few,TRBJ2-1,TGTGCCAGCAGCAACGGGGGGGCCGGGAATGAGCAGTTCTTC,CASSNGGAGNEQFF
TRBV5-1,.,.,TRBJ2-1,TGCGCCAGCAGCTCAGGGGTGGTCACCTACAATGAGCAGTTCTTC,CASSSGVVTYNEQFF
TRBV20-1,TRBD1,.,TRBJ2-5,TGCAGTGCTTCCGGGACAGGGGAATTTCAAGAGACCCAGTACTTC,CSASGTGEFQETQYF
TRBV4-2,.,.,TRBJ2-7,TGTGCCAGCAGCCAAGAGCGGATAACCTACGAGCAGTACTTC,CASSQERITYEQYF
TRBV12-3/TRBV12-4,.,.,TRBJ2-5,TGTGCCAGCACCCAACAATGCCAGTACTTC,CASTQQCQYF
TRBV2,.,.,TRBJ1-1,TGTGCCAGCAGCTCTACAGGGAACACTGAAGCTTTCTTT,CASSSTGNTEAFF
TRBV7-8,TRBD1,few,TRBJ2-7,TGTGCCAGCAGCTTAGCGAGAGGACAGGGTGCCTCTGCCGGGGAGTACTTC,CASSLARGQGASAGEYF
TRBV5-1,.,many,TRBJ2-5,TGCGCCAGCAACCTAGTACAGGGATTAGAGACCCAGTACTTC,CASNLVQGLETQYF
TRBV7-3,.,few,TRBJ2-5,TGTGCCAGCGGGCGGGGCCCCCGAGAGACCCAGTACTTC,CASGRGPRETQYF
TRBV5-5,.,many,TRBJ2-3,TGTGCCAGCAGTAGTAGCACAGATACGCAGTATTTT,CASSSSTDTQYF
TRBV9,TRBD1,.,TRBJ2-7,TGTGCCAGCAGCACACGGACAGGAGCCGCGACCTACGAGCAGTACTTC,CASSTRTGAATYEQYF
TRBV10-3,.,.,TRBJ2-7,TGTGCCATCAGGCGCCAGGAGGCTTCCTACGAGCAGTACTTC,CAIRRQEASYEQYF
TRBV7-8,TRBD1,many,TRBJ1-2,TGTGCCAGCAGCTCCCAGGGGACAGGGGGTGTTGGCTACACCTTC,CASSSQGTGGVGYTF
TRBV20-1,.,.,TRBJ2-3,TGCAGTGCTAGAGGCCGACGGGATACGCAGTATTTT,CSARGRRDTQYF
TRBV11-2,.,many,TRBJ1-1,TGTGCCAGCAGCTCGTCGGACGGACAAAACACTGAAGCTTTCTTT,CASSSSDGQNTEAFF
TRBV7-6,TRBD1,.,TRBJ2-7,TGTGCCAGCAGCCGGGGACAGGGCACCTACGAGCAGTACTTC,CASSRGQGTYEQYF
TRBV5-1,.,many,TRBJ2-1,TGCGCCAGCAGTCAAATTGGAACGCTGAGGTACAATGAGCAGTTCTTC,CASSQIGTLRYNEQFF
TRBV4-1,.,many,TRBJ1-2,TGCGCCAGCAGCCAAGGGCCAGCCGACTATGGCTACACCTTC,CASSQGPADYGYTF
TRBV7-2,.,many,TRBJ2-5,TGTGCCAGCAGCTTAGGTACAAACGTCCAAGAGACCCAGTACTTC,CASSLGTNVQETQYF
TRBV20-1,.,many,TRBJ2-7,TGCAGTGCTAGAGACGTAAGAGTGGGCTACGAGCAGTACTTC,CSARDVRVGYEQYF
TRBV20-1,.,many,TRBJ2-7,TGCAGTGCCCCGGGGGGCGGCCTGACCGAGCAGTACTTC,CSAPGGGLTEQYF
TRBV5-1,TRBD2,many,TRBJ2-1,TGCGCCAGCAGCTTTGCTAGCGGTCCCGCTGGTGAGCAGTTCTTC,CASSFASGPAGEQFF
TRBV2,.,many,TRBJ2-7,TGTGCCAGCAGGGATAGACAGCCGTCCTACGAGCAGTACTTC,CASRDRQPSYEQYF
TRBV7-8,.,many,TRBJ2-5,TGTGCCAGCAGCCGTCCCGGGGTTTGGGAGACCCAGTACTTC,CASSRPGVWETQYF
TRBV5-1,.,few,TRBJ2-7,TGCGCCAGCAGCTTGGATGGATCCGACGAGCAGTACTTC,CASSLDGSDEQYF
TRBV10-3,TRBD1,many,TRBJ2-3,TGTGCCATCAGTGAAGACAGGGGAGCAGATACGCAGTATTTT,CAISEDRGADTQYF
TRBV29-1,.,.,TRBJ1-3,.,CSVGAGTGTSKYF
TRBV11-3,.,few,TRBJ1-1,TGTGCCAGCAGCTTACAGGGGCTGGCTGAAGCTTTCTTT,CASSLQGLAEAFF
TRBV7-7,.,.,TRBJ2-2,TGTGCTAGCAGGCAAACAGGAAACACCGGGGAGCTGTTTTTT,CASRQTGNTGELFF
TRBV20-1,TRBD2,.,TRBJ2-3,TGCAGTGCTAGAGAAGCGGGAGGGCTGACTTCCGGAGATACGCAGTATTTT,CSAREAGGLTSGDTQYF
TRBV7-2,TRBD1,few,TRBJ2-4,TGTGCCAGCAGCAGAGACAGGGGTAGTAACATTCAGTACTTC,CASSRDRGSNIQYF
TRBV5-6,.,few,TRBJ2-3,TGTGCCAGCAGCTTACGGGGGCTCACAGATACGCAGTATTTT,CASSLRGLTDTQYF
TRBV2,.,many,TRBJ1-2,TGTGCCAGCAGTGCTTATGGCTACACCTTC,CASSAYGYTF
TRBV5-5,TRBD2,many,TRBJ2-1,TGTGCCAGCAGCTTGGTAACTAGCGGGGGGACCTACAATGAGCAGTTCTTC,CASSLVTSGGTYNEQFF
TRBV3-1,.,few,TRBJ2-3,TGTGCCAGCAGCCAAAACGGGGGGCGACTCATAACTAGCACAGATACGCAGTATTTT,CASSQNGGRLITSTDTQYF
TRBV20-1,.,many,TRBJ1-5,TGCAGTGCCCGAAAGGGGGGGGCTTCGGGCAATCAGCCCCAGCATTTT,CSARKGGASGNQPQHF
TRBV2,.,many,TRBJ2-1,TGTGCCAGCAGTGACAGAGACTTGGAGCAGTTCTTC,CASSDRDLEQFF
TRBV5-8,TRBD2,few,TRBJ2-1,TGTGCCAGCAGCTTCAGCGGGAGGGATGAGCAGTTCTTC,CASSFSGRDEQFF
TRBV7-2,TRBD2,many,TRBJ2-5,TGTGCCAGCAGCTCTCCGGGACTAGCGAGACGCCAAGAGACCCAGTACTTC,CASSSPGLARRQETQYF